This T cell receptor beta chain emerged from a study of blood T cell repertoires in COVID-19. The overall study: The analysed material was cDNA or gDNA that came from T cells, B-cell-depleted T cells, or PBMCs.

In the original analysis: Estimation of nucleated cell counts was performed using reference gene primer amplification. Repertoires were generated with immunoSEQ multiplex PCR, while TCRdb's copy carries only in-frame clones and drops some. The D gene and trimming were derived from the DNA, and the V and J assignments and clone size from that table. The sample has tens of thousands of clones; approximately 86% are singletons. J lost 3 bases, V lost 5 bases, and 6 bases had no gene match. This CDR3 region has 15 residues. Germline CDR1 SEHNR, CDR2 FQNEAQ (reference sequence). The sequencing input was peripheral blood. The chain carries TRBV7-9 and TRBJ2-3; 9 bases align to TRBD1. The receptor's source is a man aged 35-49 years with COVID-19, enrolled during active disease. In nucleotides, the CDR3 is TGTGCCAGCAGCCGATCGACAGGGGGAACAGATACGCAGTATTTT. Encoded protein: CASSRSTGGTDTQYF.